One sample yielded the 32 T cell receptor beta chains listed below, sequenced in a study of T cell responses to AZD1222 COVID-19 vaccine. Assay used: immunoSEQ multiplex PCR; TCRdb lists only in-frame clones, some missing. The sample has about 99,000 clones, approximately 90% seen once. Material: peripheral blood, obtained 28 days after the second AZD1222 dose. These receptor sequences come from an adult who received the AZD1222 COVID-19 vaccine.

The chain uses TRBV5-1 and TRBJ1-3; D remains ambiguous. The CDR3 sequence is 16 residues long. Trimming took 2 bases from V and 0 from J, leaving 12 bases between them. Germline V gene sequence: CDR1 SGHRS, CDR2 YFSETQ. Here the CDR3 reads CASSLQQLLSGNTIYF. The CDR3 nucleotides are TGCGCCAGCAGCTTACAGCAACTACTCTCTGGAAACACCATATATTTT.

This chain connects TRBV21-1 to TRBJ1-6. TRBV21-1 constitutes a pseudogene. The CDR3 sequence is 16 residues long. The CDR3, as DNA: TGTGCCAGCAGCAAAGTTTTGAGGGTTGATAATTCACCCCTCCACTTT. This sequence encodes CASSKVLRVDNSPLHF.

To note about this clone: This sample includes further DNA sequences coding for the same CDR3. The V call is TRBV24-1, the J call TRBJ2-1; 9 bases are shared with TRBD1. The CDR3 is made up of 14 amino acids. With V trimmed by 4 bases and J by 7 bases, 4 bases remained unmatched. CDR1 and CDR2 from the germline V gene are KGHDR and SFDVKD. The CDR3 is CATSDPGQGNEQFF. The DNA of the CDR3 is TGTGCCACCAGTGACCCTGGACAGGGGAATGAGCAGTTCTTC.

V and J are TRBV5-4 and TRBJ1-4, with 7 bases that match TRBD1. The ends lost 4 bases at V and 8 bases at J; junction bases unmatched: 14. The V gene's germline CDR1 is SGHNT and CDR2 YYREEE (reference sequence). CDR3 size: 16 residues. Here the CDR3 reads CASSPRGAGGEEKLFF. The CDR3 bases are TGTGCCAGCAGCCCCCGAGGTGCAGGGGGAGAAGAAAAACTGTTTTTT.

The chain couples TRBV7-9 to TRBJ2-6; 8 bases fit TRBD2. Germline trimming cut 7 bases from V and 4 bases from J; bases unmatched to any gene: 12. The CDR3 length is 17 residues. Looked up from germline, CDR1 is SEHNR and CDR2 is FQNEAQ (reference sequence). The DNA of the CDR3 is TGTGCCAGCACCCCGGGGGGGAGCTCCCTAGGGGCCAACGTCCTGACTTTC. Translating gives CASTPGGSSLGANVLTF.

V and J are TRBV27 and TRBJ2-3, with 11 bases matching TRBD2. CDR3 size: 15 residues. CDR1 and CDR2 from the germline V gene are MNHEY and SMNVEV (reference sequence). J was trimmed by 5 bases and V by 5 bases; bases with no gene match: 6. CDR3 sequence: CASSGGLAEGDTQYF. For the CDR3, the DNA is TGTGCCAGCAGTGGGGGACTAGCGGAGGGAGATACGCAGTATTTT.

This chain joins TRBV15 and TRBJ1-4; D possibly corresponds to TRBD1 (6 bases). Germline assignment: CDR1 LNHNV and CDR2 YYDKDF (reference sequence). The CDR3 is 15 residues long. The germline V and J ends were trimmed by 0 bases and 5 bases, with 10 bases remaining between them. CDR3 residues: CATSREGRGNEKLFF. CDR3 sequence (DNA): TGTGCCACCAGCAGAGAGGGCAGGGGAAATGAAAAACTGTTTTTT.

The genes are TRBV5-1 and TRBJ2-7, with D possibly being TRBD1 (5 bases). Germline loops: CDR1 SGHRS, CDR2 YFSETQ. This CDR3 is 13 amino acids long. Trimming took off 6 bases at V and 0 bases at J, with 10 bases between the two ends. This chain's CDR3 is CASTSDNSYEQYF. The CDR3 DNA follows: TGCGCCAGCACCTCGGACAACTCCTACGAGCAGTACTTC.

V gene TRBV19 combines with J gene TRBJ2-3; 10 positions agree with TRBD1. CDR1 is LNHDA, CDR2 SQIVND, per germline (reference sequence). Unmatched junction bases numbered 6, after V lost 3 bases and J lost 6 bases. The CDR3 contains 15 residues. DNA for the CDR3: TGTGCCAGTAGTATCGACAGGGGGCCGGCGGATACGCAGTATTTT. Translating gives CASSIDRGPADTQYF.

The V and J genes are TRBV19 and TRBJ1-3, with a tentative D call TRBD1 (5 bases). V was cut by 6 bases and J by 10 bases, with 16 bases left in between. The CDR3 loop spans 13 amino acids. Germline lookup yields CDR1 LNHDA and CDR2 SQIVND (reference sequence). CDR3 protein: CASSPGGSGTIYF. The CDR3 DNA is TGTGCCAGTAGCCCGGGGGGATCCGGGACCATATATTTT. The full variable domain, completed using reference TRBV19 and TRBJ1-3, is DGGITQSPKYLFRKEGQNVTLSCEQNLNHDAMYWYRQDPGQGLRLIYYSQIVNDFQKGDIAEGYSVSREKKESFPLTVTSAQKNPTAFYLCASSPGGSGTIYFGEGSWLTVV.

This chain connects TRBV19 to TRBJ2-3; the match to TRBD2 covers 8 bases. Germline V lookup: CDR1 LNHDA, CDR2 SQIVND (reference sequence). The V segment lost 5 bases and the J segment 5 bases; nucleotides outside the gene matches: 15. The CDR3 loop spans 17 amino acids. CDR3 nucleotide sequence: TGTGCCAGTAGTCTCCGAGCGGGAGCTTTCCGAGGAGATACGCAGTATTTT. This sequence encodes CASSLRAGAFRGDTQYF.

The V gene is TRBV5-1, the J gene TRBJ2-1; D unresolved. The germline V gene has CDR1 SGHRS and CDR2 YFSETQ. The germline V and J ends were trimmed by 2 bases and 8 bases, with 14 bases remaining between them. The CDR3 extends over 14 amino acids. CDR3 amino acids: CASSFSTVPHEQFF. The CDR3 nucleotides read TGCGCCAGCAGCTTTTCTACTGTCCCCCATGAGCAGTTCTTC.

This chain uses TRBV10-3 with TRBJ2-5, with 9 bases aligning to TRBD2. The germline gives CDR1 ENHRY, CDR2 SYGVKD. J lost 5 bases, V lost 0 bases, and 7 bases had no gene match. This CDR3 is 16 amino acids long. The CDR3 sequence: CAISESGSGSDETQYF. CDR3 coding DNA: TGTGCCATCAGTGAGTCAGGTAGCGGGAGTGATGAGACCCAGTACTTC.

Here the CDR3 reads CASSFPHSTNYGYTF. The CDR3 DNA reads TGTGCCAGCAGCTTTCCACATTCGACAAACTATGGCTACACCTTC. The gene calls are TRBV7-2 and TRBJ1-2, with D uncertain. CDR3 length: 15 residues. The ends were cut back, 3 bases at V and 2 bases at J, with 13 bases in the middle. The germline V gene has CDR1 SGHTA and CDR2 FQGNSA.

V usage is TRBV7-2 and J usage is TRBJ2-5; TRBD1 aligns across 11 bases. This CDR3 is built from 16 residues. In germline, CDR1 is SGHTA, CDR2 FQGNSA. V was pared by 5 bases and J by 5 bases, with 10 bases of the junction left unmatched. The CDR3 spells CASSPWTGGGSETQYF. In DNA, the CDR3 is TGTGCCAGCAGCCCCTGGACAGGGGGCGGGTCGGAGACCCAGTACTTC.

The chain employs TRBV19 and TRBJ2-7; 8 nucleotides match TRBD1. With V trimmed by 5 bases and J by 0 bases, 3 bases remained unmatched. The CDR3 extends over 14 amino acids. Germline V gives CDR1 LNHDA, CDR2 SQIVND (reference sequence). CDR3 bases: TGTGCCAGTAGTCCGGGACAGGTCTCCTACGAGCAGTACTTC. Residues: CASSPGQVSYEQYF. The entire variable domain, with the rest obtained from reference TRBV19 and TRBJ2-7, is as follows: DGGITQSPKYLFRKEGQNVTLSCEQNLNHDAMYWYRQDPGQGLRLIYYSQIVNDFQKGDIAEGYSVSREKKESFPLTVTSAQKNPTAFYLCASSPGQVSYEQYFGPGTRLTVT.

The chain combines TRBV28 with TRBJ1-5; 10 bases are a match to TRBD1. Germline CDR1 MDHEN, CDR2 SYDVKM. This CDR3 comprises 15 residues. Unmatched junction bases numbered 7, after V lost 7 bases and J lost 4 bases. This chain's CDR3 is CASTMDRGMNQPQHF. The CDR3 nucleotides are TGTGCCAGCACCATGGACAGGGGGATGAATCAGCCCCAGCATTTT. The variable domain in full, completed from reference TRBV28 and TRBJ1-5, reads DVKVTQSSRYLVKRTGEKVFLECVQDMDHENMFWYRQDPGLGLRLIYFSYDVKMKEKGDIPEGYSVSREKKERFSLILESASTNQTSMYLCASTMDRGMNQPQHFGDGTRLSIL.

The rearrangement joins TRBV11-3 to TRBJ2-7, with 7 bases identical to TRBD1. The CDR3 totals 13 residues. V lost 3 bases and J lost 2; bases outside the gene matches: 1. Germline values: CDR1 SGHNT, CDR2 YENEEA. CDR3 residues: CASSFGQAYEQYF. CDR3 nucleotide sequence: TGTGCCAGCAGCTTCGGACAGGCCTACGAGCAGTACTTC.

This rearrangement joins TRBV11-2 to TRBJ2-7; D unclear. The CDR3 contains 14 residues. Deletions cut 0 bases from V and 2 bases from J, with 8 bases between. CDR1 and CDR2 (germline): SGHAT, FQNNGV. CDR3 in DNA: TGTGCCAGCAGCTTAGAATCTTCAGCCTACGAGCAGTACTTC. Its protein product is CASSLESSAYEQYF.

This CDR3 reads CASSWAGQGVETQYF. CDR3 nucleotide sequence: TGTGCCAGCAGTTGGGCGGGACAGGGAGTGGAGACCCAGTACTTC. The rearrangement links TRBV28 to TRBJ2-5, with 9 bases that match TRBD1. The V gene's germline CDR1 is MDHEN and CDR2 SYDVKM. V shed 4 bases and J 5 bases; nucleotides not matched to a gene: 8. This CDR3 has 15 residues.

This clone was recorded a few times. CDR3 in DNA: TGTGCCAGCAGCAGTAACGTGGGGCACGGGGAGCTGTTTTTT. Amino acid sequence: CASSSNVGHGELFF. The J gene is TRBJ2-2, the V gene TRBV7-9, with TRBD1 as a possible D gene (5 bases). The CDR3 contains 14 residues. V lost 5 bases, J lost 7 bases, and 14 bases lay in between. Germline CDR1 and CDR2: SEHNR and FQNEAQ (reference sequence).

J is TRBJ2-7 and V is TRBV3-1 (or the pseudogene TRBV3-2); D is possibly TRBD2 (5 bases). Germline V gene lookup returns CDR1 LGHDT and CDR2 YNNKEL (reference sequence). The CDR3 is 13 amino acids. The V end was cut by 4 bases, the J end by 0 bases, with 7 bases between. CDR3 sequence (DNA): TGTGCCAGCAGCCTCCGGGACTCCTACGAGCAGTACTTC. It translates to CASSLRDSYEQYF.

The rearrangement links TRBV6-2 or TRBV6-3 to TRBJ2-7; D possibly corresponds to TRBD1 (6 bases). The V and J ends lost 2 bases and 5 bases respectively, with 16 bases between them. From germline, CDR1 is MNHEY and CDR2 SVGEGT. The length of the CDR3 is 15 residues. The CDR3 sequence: CASSYARGFLDEQYF. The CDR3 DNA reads TGTGCCAGCAGTTACGCAAGGGGGTTTCTGGACGAGCAGTACTTC.

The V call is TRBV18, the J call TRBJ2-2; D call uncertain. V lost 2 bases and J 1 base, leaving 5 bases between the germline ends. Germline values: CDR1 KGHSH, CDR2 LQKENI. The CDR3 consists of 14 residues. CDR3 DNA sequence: TGTGCCAGCTCACCATCAGGGAACACCGGGGAGCTGTTTTTT. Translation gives CASSPSGNTGELFF. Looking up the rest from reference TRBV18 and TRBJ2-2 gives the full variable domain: NAGVMQNPRHLVRRRGQEARLRCSPMKGHSHVYWYRQLPEEGLKFMVYLQKENIIDESGMPKERFSAEFPKEGPSILRIQQVVRGDSAAYFCASSPSGNTGELFFGEGSRLTVL.

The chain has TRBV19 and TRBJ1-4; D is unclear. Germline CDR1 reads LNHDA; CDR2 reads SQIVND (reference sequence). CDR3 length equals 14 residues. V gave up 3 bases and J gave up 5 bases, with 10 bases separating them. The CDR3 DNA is TGTGCCAGTAGTATCAGAGAGGGCAATGAAAAACTGTTTTTT. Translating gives CASSIREGNEKLFF.

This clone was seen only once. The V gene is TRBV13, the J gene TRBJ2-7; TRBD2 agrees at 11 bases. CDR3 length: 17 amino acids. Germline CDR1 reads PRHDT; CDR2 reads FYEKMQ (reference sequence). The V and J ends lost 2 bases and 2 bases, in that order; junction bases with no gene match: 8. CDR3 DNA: TGTGCCAGCAGCTTATGGGCTGGGACTAGCGGAACCTACGAGCAGTACTTC. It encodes CASSLWAGTSGTYEQYF.

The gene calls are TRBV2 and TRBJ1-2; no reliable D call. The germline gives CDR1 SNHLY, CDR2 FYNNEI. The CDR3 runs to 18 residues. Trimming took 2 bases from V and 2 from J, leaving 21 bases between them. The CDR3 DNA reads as TGTGCCAGCAGTGAATCGAATTATAGGATTGGCAGAAACTATGGCTACACCTTC. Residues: CASSESNYRIGRNYGYTF. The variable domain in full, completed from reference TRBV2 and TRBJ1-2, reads EPEVTQTPSHQVTQMGQEVILRCVPISNHLYFYWYRQILGQKVEFLVSFYNNEISEKSEIFDDQFSVERPDGSNFTLKIRSTKLEDSAMYFCASSESNYRIGRNYGYTFGSGTRLTVV.

The CDR3 here is CASSKAALADTQYF. CDR3 in DNA: TGTGCCAGTAGTAAAGCGGCCCTGGCGGATACGCAGTATTTT. The J gene is TRBJ2-3, the V gene TRBV19; D is possibly TRBD2 (5 bases). Trimming pared 4 bases from V and 6 bases from J, leaving 14 bases between. The length of the CDR3 is 14 residues. Germline CDR1 and CDR2: LNHDA and SQIVND (reference sequence).

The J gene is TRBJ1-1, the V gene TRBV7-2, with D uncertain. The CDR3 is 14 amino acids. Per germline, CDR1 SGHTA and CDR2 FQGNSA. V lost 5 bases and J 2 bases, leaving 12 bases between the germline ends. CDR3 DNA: TGTGCCAGCAGCCCGGGTAGCAGCAACACTGAAGCTTTCTTT. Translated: CASSPGSSNTEAFF.

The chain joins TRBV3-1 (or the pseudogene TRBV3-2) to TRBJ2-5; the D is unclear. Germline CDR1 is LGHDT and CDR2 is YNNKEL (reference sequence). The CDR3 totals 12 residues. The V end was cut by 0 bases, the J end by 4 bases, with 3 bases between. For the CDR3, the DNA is TGTGCCAGCAGCCAAGACTTAGAGACCCAGTACTTC. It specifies CASSQDLETQYF.

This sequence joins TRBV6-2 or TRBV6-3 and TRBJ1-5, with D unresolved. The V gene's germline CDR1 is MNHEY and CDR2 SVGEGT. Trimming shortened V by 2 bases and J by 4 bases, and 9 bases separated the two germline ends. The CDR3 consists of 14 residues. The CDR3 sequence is CASSYMTSNQPQHF. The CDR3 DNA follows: TGTGCCAGCAGTTACATGACGTCTAATCAGCCCCAGCATTTT.

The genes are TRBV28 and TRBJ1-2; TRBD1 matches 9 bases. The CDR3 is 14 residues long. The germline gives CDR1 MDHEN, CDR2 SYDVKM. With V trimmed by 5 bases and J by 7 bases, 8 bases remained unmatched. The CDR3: CASSSHRGRSGYTF. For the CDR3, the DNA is TGTGCCAGCAGTAGCCACAGGGGGCGCAGTGGCTACACCTTC.